This TCR beta chain was sequenced during a study of neurological immune-mediated disorders. TCRdb processed the 5' RACE reads anew with MiXCR; each CDR3 protein has one entry. Of 55,000 to 65,000 distinct CDR3 sequences listed, 3% to 4.5% are singletons. The V end lost 5 bases, the J end lost 3 bases, and 13 bases lay between the germline ends. The CDR3 is made up of 14 amino acids. Looked up from germline, CDR1 is SGHVS and CDR2 is FNYEAQ. This clonotype has a count of ten or more. The chain uses TRBV7-6 and TRBJ1-1, with a tentative D call TRBD1 (5 bases). Sequencing was performed on PBMCs. This sequence originates from a woman in her 30s with multiple sclerosis. CDR3 loop: CASSPEGGDTEAFF. In DNA form, the CDR3 reads TGTGCCAGCAGCCCTGAGGGAGGGGACACTGAAGCTTTCTTT.